The clone carrying this T cell receptor (beta chain) has at least ten counts. Trimming took 2 bases from V and 1 from J, leaving 10 bases between them. The CDR3 has 15 residues. Germline lookup yields CDR1 LNHNV and CDR2 YYDKDF (reference sequence). Breast cancer patients provided tissue from their axillary draining lymph nodes. TCRdb itself ran the multiplex PCR reads through MiXCR, one entry per CDR3 protein. Among approximately 130,000 distinct CDR3 sequences listed, 21% were seen once. The data stem from a study of breast tumors, draining lymph nodes, adjacent tissues. The sequencing sample was made of axillary lymph node tissue. The V gene is TRBV15, the J gene TRBJ2-3; D is perhaps TRBD1 (6 bases). The TCR was taken from a female donor with breast cancer. Some clones in this sample may be carry-over from other donors' samples. The CDR3 DNA is TGTGCCACCAGCAGATCCGGACAGCGCACAGATACGCAGTATTTT. Translating it yields CATSRSGQRTDTQYF.